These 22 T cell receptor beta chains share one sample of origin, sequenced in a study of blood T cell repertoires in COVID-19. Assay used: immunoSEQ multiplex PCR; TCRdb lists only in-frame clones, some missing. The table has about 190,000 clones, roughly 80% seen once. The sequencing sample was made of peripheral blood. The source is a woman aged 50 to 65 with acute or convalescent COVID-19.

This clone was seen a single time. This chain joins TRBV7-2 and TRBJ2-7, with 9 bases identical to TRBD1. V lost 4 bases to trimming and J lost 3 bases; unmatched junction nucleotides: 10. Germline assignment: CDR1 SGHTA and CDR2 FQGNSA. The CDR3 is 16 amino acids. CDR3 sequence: CASSSGQGSGGYEQYF. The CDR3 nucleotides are TGTGCCAGCAGCTCGGGACAGGGAAGTGGAGGCTACGAGCAGTACTTC.

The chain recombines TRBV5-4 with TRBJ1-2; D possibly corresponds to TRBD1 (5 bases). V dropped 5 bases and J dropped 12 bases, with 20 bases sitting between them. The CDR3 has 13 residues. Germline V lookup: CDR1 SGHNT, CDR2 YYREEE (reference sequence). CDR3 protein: CASSSLTVGLNTF. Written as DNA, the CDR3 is TGTGCCAGCAGTTCGCTAACAGTGGGGCTCAACACCTTC.

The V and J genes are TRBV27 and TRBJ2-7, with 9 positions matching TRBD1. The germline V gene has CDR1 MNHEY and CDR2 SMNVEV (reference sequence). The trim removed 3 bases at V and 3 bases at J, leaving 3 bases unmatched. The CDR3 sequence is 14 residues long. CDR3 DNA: TGTGCCAGCAGTTTTAGGGGACAGGGCTACGAGCAGTACTTC. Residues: CASSFRGQGYEQYF.

This CDR3 is CASSVVCSGGAYYNEQFF. DNA of the CDR3: TGTGCCAGCAGCGTAGTGTGTAGCGGGGGAGCCTACTACAATGAGCAGTTCTTC. The chain carries TRBV9 and TRBJ2-1; the match to TRBD2 covers 9 bases. V was pared by 0 bases and J by 3 bases, with 10 bases of the junction left unmatched. The CDR3 consists of 18 residues. Germline values: CDR1 SGDLS, CDR2 YYNGEE. Combining the CDR3 with reference TRBV9 and TRBJ2-1 gives the whole variable domain DSGVTQTPKHLITATGQRVTLRCSPRSGDLSVYWYQQSLDQGLQFLIQYYNGEERAKGNILERFSAQQFPDLHSELNLSSLELGDSALYFCASSVVCSGGAYYNEQFFGPGTRLTVL.

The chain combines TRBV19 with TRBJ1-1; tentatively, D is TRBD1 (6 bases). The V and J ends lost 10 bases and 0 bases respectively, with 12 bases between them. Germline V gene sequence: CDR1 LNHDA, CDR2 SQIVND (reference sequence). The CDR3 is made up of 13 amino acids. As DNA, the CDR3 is TGTGCCACGGGGGGCTCCCTGAACACTGAAGCTTTCTTT. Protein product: CATGGSLNTEAFF.

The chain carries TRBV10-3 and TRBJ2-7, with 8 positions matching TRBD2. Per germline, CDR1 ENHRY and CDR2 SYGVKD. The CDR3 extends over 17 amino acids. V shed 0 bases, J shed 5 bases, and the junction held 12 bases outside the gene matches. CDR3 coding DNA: TGTGCCATCAGTGAGTCAGGTGTTAGCGGGAAAGGTAACGAGCAGTACTTC. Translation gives CAISESGVSGKGNEQYF.

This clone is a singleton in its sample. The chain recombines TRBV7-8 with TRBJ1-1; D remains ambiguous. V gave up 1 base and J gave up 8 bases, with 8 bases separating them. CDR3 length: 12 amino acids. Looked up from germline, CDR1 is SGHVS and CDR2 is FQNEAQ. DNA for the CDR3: TGTGCCAGCAGCTTAGTCAGAGGCGAAGCTTTCTTT. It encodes CASSLVRGEAFF.

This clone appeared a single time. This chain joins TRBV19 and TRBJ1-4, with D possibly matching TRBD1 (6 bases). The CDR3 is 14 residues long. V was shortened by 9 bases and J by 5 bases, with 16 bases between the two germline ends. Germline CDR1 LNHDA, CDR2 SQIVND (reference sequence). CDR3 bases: TGTGCCAGCCTCGAACAGGGCCTCAATGAAAAACTGTTTTTT. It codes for CASLEQGLNEKLFF.

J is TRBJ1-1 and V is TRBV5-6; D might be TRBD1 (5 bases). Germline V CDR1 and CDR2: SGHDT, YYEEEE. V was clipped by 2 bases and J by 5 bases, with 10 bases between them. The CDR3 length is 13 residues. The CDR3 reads CASSFKGRTEAFF. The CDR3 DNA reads TGTGCCAGCAGCTTCAAGGGGCGGACTGAAGCTTTCTTT.

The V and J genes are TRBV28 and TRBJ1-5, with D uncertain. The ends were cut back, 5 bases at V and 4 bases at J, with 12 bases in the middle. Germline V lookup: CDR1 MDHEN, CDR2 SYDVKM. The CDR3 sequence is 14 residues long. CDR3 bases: TGTGCCAGCAGTCCCATAGTTCGAAATCAGCCCCAGCATTTT. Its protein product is CASSPIVRNQPQHF. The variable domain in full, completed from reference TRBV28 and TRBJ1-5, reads DVKVTQSSRYLVKRTGEKVFLECVQDMDHENMFWYRQDPGLGLRLIYFSYDVKMKEKGDIPEGYSVSREKKERFSLILESASTNQTSMYLCASSPIVRNQPQHFGDGTRLSIL.

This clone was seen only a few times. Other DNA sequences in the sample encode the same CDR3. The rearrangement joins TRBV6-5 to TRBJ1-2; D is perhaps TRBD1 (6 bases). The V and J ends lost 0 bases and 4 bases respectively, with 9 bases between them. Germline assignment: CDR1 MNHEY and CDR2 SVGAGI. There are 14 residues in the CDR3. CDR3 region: CASSYSGGRYGYTF. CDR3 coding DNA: TGTGCCAGCAGTTACTCGGGGGGGCGCTATGGCTACACCTTC.

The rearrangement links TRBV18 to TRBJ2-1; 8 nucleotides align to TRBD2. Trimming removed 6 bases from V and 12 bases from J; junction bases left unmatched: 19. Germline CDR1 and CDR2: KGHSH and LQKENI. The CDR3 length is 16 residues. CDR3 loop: CASSINPGLGTMRQFF. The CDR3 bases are TGTGCCAGCTCGATAAACCCGGGACTAGGTACAATGAGGCAGTTCTTC.

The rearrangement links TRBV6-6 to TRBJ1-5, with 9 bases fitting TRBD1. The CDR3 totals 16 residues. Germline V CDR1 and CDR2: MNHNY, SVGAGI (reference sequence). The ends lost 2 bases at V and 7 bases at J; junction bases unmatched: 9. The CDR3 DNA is TGTGCCAGCAGTTACCCTAGACAGGGGGAAGAGCAGCCCCAGCATTTT. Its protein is CASSYPRQGEEQPQHF.

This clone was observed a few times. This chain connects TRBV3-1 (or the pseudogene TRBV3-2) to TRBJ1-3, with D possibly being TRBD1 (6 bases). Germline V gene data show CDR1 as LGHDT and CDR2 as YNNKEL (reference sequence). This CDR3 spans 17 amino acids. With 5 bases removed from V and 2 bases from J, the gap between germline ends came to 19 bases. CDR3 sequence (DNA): TGTGCCAGCAGCTCCCGTGGTGGGGGCGCCGCTGGAAACACCATATATTTT. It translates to CASSSRGGGAAGNTIYF.

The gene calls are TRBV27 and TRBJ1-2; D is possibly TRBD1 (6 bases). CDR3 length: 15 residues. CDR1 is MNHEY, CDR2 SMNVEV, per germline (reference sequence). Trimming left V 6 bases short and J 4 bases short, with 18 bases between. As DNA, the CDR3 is TGTGCCAGCAGACCTTACCGGGACACCCCCTATGGCTACACCTTC. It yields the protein CASRPYRDTPYGYTF.

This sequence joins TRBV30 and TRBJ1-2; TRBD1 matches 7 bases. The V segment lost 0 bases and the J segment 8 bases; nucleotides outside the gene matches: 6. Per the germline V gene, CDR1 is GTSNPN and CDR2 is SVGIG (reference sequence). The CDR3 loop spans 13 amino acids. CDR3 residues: CAWSVQGLEGYTF. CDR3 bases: TGTGCCTGGAGTGTACAGGGGTTGGAAGGCTACACCTTC. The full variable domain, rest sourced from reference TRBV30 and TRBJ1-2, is SQTIHQWPATLVQPVGSPLSLECTVEGTSNPNLYWYRQAAGRGLQLLFYSVGIGQISSEVPQNLSASRPQDRQFILSSKKLLLSDSGFYLCAWSVQGLEGYTFGSGTRLTVV.

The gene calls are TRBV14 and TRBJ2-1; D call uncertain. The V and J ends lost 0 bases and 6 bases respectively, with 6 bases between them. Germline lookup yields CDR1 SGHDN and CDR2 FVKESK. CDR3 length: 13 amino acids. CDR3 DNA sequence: TGTGCCAGCAGCCAAGAGACTTCCAATGAGCAGTTCTTC. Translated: CASSQETSNEQFF.

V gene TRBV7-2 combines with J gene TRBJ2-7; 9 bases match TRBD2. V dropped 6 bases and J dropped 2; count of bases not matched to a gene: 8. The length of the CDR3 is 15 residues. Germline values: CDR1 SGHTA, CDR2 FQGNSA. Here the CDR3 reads CASRKRLAEPYEQYF. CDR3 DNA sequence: TGTGCCAGCAGAAAAAGACTAGCGGAACCCTACGAGCAGTACTTC.

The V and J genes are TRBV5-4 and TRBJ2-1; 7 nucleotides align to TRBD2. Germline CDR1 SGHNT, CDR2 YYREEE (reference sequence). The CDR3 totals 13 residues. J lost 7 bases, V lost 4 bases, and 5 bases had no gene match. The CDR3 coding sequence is TGTGCCAGCAGCCGGGAGCGGGGTAATGAGCAGTTCTTC. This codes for CASSRERGNEQFF.

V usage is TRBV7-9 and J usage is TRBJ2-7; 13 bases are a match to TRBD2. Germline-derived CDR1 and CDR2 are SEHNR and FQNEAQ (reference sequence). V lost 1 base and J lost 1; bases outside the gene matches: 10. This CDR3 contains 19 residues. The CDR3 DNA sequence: TGTGCCAGCAGCTTAGTGGGACTAGCGGGACCCGGGAGATCCTACGAGCAGTACTTC. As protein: CASSLVGLAGPGRSYEQYF.

CDR3 nucleotides: TGTGCCAGCAGCTTGCCACAGGGGAGGAGGACTGAAGCTTTCTTT. This codes for CASSLPQGRRTEAFF. The chain links TRBV13 to TRBJ1-1; 7 nucleotides match TRBD1. In germline, CDR1 is PRHDT, CDR2 FYEKMQ (reference sequence). The CDR3 sequence is 15 residues long. The junction had 9 bases not matched to a gene; V was cut back by 3 bases and J by 5 bases.

The CDR3 is CASRQGTARSPQYF. CDR3 nucleotide sequence: TGTGCCAGCAGACAGGGGACCGCCCGGAGCCCCCAGTACTTC. The rearrangement joins TRBV7-2 to TRBJ2-5; 7 bases fit TRBD1. V lost 6 bases, J lost 9 bases, and 13 bases stayed unmatched. The CDR3 totals 14 residues. Germline CDR1 reads SGHTA; CDR2 reads FQGNSA.